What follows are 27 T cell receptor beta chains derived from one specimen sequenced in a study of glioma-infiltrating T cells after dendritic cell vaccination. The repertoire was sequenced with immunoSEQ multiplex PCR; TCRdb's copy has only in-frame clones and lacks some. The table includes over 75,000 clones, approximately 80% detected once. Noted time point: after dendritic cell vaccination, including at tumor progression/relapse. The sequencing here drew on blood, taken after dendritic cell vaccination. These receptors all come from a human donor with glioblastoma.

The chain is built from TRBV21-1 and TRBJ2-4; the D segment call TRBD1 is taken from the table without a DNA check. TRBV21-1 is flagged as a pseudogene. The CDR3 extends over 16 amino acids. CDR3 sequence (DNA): TGTGCCAGCAGCATGGGGCAGGTCAAGGCCAAAAACATTCAGTACTTC. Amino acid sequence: CASSMGQVKAKNIQYF.

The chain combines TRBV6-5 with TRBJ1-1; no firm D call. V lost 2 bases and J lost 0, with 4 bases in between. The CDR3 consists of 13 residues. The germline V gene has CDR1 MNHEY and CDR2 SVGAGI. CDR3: CASSYQMNTEAFF. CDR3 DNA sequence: TGTGCCAGCAGTTACCAGATGAACACTGAAGCTTTCTTT.

CDR3 bases: TGTGCCAGTAGTGCCCCTGGGACAGGGAGAAATGGCTACACCTTC. The encoded protein is CASSAPGTGRNGYTF. This chain connects TRBV19 to TRBJ1-2; TRBD1 aligns across 9 bases. The CDR3 spans 15 residues. Looked up from germline, CDR1 is LNHDA and CDR2 is SQIVND (reference sequence). Trimming took 5 bases from V and 6 from J; bases not matched to a gene: 10.

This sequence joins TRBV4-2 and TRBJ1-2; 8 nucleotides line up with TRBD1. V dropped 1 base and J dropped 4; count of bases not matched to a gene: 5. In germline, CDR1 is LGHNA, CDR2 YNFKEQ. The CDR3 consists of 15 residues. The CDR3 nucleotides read TGTGCCAGCAGCCAAGGGTCAGGGGGCGGCTATGGCTACACCTTC. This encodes CASSQGSGGGYGYTF.

CDR3 nucleotides: TGCAGTGCTAGGACAGTTTCGGGCTACACCTTC. Translating it yields CSARTVSGYTF. This chain joins TRBV20-1 and TRBJ1-2, with D maybe TRBD1 (5 bases). CDR3 size: 11 residues. From germline, CDR1 is DFQATT and CDR2 SNEGSKA (reference sequence). Trimming left V 3 bases short and J 8 bases short, with 10 bases between.

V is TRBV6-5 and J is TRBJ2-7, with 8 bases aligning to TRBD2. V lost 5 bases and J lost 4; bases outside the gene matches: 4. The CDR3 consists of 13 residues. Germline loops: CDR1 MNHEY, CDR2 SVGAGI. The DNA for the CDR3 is TGTGCCAGCAGTAGCGGGAGTTATTACGAGCAGTACGTC. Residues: CASSSGSYYEQYV.

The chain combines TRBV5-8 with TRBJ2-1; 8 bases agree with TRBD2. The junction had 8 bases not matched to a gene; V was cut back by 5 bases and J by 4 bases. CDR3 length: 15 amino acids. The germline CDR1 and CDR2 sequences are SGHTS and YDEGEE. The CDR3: CASRHWTSSYNEQFF. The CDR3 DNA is TGTGCCAGCAGGCATTGGACTAGCAGTTACAATGAGCAGTTCTTC.

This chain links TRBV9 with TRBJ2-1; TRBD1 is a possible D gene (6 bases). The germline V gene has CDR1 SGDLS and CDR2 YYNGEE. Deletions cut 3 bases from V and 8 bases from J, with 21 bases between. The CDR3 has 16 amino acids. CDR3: CASSEAQGKGFDEQFF. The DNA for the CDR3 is TGTGCCAGCAGCGAGGCCCAGGGGAAAGGTTTCGATGAGCAGTTCTTC.

The CDR3 DNA is TGTGCCAGCAGCTTAGCAGGGACATCCGTTGTCCACAATGAGCAGTTCTTC. Protein sequence: CASSLAGTSVVHNEQFF. J is TRBJ2-1 and V is TRBV7-9, with D possibly matching TRBD1 (6 bases). Germline V lookup: CDR1 SEHNR, CDR2 FQNEAQ (reference sequence). The V end was cut by 0 bases, the J end by 5 bases, with 17 bases between. This CDR3 has 17 amino acids.

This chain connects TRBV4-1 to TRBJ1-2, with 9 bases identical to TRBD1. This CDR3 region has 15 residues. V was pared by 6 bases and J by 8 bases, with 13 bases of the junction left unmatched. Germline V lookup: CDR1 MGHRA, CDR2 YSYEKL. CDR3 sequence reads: CASRDTGTGLEGYTF. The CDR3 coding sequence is TGCGCCAGCAGGGATACCGGGACAGGGCTGGAGGGCTACACCTTC.

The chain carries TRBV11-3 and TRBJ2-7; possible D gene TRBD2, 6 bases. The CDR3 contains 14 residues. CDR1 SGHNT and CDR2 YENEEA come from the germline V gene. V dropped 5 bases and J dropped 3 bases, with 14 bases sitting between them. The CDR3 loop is CASSRGTGLYEQYF. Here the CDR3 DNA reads TGTGCCAGCAGCCGGGGGACGGGCCTCTACGAGCAGTACTTC.

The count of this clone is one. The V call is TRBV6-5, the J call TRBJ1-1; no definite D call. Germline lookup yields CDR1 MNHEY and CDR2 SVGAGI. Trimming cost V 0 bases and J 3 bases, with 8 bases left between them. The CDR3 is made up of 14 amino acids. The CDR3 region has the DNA TGTGCCAGCAGTTACTCACTGCGGTACACTGAAGCTTTCTTT. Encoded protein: CASSYSLRYTEAFF.

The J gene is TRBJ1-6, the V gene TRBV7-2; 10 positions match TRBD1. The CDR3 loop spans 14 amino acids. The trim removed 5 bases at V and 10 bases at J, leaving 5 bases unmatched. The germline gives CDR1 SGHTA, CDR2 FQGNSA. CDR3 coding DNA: TGTGCCAGCAGCAGGGACAGGGGAGGGTCACCCCTCCACTTT. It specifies CASSRDRGGSPLHF.

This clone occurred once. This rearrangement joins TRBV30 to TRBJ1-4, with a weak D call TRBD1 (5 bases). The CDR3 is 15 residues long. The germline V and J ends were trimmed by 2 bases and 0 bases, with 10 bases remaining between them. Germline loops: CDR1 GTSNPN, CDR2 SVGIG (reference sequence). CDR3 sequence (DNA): TGTGCCTGGAGTCCGCAGGGATCAACTAATGAAAAACTGTTTTTT. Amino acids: CAWSPQGSTNEKLFF.

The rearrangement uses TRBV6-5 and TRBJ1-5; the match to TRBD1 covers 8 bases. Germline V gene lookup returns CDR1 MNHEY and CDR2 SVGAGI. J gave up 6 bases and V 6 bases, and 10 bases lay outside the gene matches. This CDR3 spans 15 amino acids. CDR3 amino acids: CASSPRDRHRQPQHF. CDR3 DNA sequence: TGTGCCAGCAGCCCCCGGGACAGGCATCGTCAGCCCCAGCATTTT.

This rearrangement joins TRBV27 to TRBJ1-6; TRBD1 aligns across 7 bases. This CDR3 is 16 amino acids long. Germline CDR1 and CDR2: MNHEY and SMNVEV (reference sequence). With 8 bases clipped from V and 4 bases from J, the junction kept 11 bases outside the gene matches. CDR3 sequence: CASGRTTGFYNSPLHF. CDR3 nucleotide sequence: TGTGCCAGCGGCCGCACGACAGGGTTTTATAATTCACCCCTCCACTTT.

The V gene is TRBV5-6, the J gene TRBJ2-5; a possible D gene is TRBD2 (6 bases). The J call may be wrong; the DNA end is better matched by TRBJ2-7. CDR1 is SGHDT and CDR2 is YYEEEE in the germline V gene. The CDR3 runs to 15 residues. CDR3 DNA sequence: TGTGCCAGCAGCTTGGCGGGAGAGGGGACCTACGAGCAGTACTTC. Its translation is CASSLAGEGTYEQYF.

The CDR3 region has the DNA TGTGCCAGCAGCCTCGGACTAGCGGGAGACAATGAGCAGTTCTTC. Translation: CASSLGLAGDNEQFF. The rearrangement uses TRBV7-9 and TRBJ2-1; 13 bases match TRBD2. The CDR3 contains 15 residues. V lost 5 bases to trimming and J lost 5 bases; unmatched junction nucleotides: 3. CDR1 is SEHNR and CDR2 is FQNEAQ in the germline V gene (reference sequence).

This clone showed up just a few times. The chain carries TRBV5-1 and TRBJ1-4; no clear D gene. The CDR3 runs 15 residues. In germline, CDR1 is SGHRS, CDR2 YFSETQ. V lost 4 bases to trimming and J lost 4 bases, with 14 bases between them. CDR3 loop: CASSRAEAYNEKLFF. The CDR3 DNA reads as TGCGCCAGCAGCCGTGCTGAAGCTTATAATGAAAAACTGTTTTTT. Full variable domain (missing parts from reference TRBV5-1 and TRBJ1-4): KAGVTQTPRYLIKTRGQQVTLSCSPISGHRSVSWYQQTPGQGLQFLFEYFSETQRNKGNFPGRFSGRQFSNSRSEMNVSTLELGDSALYLCASSRAEAYNEKLFFGSGTQLSVL.

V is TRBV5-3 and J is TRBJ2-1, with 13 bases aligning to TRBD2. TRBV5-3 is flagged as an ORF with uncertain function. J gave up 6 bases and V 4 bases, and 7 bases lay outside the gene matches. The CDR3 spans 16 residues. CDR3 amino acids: CARSPSGTSGTNEQFF. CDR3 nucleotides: TGTGCCAGAAGCCCCTCCGGGACTAGCGGGACCAATGAGCAGTTCTTC.

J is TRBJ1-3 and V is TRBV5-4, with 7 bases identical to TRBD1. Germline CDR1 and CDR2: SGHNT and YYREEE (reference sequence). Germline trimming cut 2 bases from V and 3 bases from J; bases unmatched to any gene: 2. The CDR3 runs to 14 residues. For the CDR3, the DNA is TGTGCCAGCAGCTTCACAGGGGTTGGAAACACCATATATTTT. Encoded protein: CASSFTGVGNTIYF.

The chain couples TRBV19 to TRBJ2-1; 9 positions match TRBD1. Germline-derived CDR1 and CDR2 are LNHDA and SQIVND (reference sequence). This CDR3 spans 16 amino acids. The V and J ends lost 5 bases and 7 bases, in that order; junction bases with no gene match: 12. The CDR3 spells CASSRRGQGGRNEQFF. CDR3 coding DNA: TGTGCCAGTAGTCGAAGGGGACAGGGCGGACGGAATGAGCAGTTCTTC.

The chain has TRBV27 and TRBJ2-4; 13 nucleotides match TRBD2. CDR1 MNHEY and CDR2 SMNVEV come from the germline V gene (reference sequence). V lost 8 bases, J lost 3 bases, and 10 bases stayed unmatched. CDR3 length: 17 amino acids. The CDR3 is CASGELAGGPGKNIQYF. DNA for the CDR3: TGTGCCAGCGGGGAACTAGCGGGAGGGCCGGGCAAAAACATTCAGTACTTC.

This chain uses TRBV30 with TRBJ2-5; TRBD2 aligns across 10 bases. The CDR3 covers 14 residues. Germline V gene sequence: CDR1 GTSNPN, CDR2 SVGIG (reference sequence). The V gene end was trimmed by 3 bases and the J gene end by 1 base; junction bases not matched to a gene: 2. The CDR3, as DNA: TGTGCCTGGAGACTAGCGGGATCCCAAGAGACCCAGTACTTC. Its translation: CAWRLAGSQETQYF.

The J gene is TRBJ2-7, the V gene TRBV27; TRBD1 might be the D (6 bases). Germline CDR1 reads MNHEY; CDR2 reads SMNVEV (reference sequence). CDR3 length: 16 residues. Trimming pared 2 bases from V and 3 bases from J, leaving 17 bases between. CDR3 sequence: CASSLISPRGGYEQYF. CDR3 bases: TGTGCCAGCAGTTTAATATCCCCCAGGGGTGGCTACGAGCAGTACTTC.

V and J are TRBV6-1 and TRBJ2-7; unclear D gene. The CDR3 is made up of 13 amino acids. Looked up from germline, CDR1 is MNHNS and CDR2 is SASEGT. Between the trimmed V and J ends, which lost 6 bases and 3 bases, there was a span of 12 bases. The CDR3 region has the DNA TGTGCCAGCAGGGAACGTATCTACTACGAGCAGTACGTC. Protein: CASRERIYYEQYV.

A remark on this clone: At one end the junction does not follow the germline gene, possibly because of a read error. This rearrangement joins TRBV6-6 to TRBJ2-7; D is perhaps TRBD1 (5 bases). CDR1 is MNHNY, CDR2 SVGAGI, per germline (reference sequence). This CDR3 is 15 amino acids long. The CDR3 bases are TGTGCCAGCAGTGACTCCTTGACAGTCTCCTACGAGCAGTACTTC. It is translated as CASSDSLTVSYEQYF.